This T cell receptor (beta chain) appears in the sequencing data of a study of T cell responses to AZD1222 COVID-19 vaccine. In germline, CDR1 is MNHEY, CDR2 SVGAGI. This CDR3 contains 12 residues. The ends were cut back, 7 bases at V and 7 bases at J, with 8 bases in the middle. Libraries were prepared by immunoSEQ multiplex PCR; TCRdb keeps only in-frame clonotypes and omits some of them. In the table there are 100,000 to 150,000 clones, around 90% of which are singletons. This rearrangement joins TRBV6-5 to TRBJ1-6; weak D call: TRBD1 (6 bases). The source was peripheral blood, collected on day 0 of AZD1222 vaccination. This TCR was recovered from an adult in good health. The CDR3 nucleotides read TGTGCCAGCACCACAGGGAATTCACCCCTCCACTTT. Protein: CASTTGNSPLHF.